Included here is one T cell receptor beta chain sequence, with context. Its antigen remains unidentified. No base-level quality is on record; no much larger clone is a single base apart. Taken from cysteine to phenylalanine, the CDR3 has 15 residues. The CDR3 DNA has 45 bases and is translated from base 1. The germline V end is reduced by 0 bases and the J end by 4 bases; junction bases left unmatched: 5. CDR1 SGHRS and CDR2 YFSETQ were looked up in the germline V gene. These data come from a study of beta chain features in type 1 diabetes (dated 2018 in TCRdb). For context, the study as a whole: Mean age, gender distribution, total cell number and subset yield did not differ between patients and healthy donors. Across all samples, some 99 million sorted cells were examined, and cell number per subset correlated strongly with RNA yield. In the study, recently diagnosed type 1 diabetes patients and matched healthy donors were compared on the TCRB repertoires of their sorted circulating CD4+ T cell subsets. Whereas all 30 or so donors provided naive and central memory subsets, regulatory and stem cell-like memory subsets were isolated from just 8 patients and about 8 healthy donors.

The entire isolated RNA was reverse transcribed using the High Capacity cDNA Reverse Transcription Kit, and thus expressed TCRB transcripts were sequenced. Naive, central memory and regulatory T cell samples underwent deep immunoSEQ sequencing, averaging about 3.57 million total reads per sample. Sorted cells were lysed in RLT buffer and RNA was extracted with DNase-treated RNeasy Micro or Mini kits, depending on cell number. To prevent cross-contamination, each cell subset was processed individually, whereas patient and healthy donor samples were processed jointly. The immunoSEQ multiplex PCR was used to amplify TCRB sequences from cDNA, yielding 87-bp fragments that span the CDR3 region. Sequencing of the amplicons was done on the Illumina HiSeq platform. The authors' analysis ran thus. Synthetic template baselines were used to correct PCR bias computationally, reads within Hamming distance 2 were collapsed, and singletons that could not be merged were discarded. Reads were aligned against IMGT so that V, D and J genes, CDR3 length and insertions or deletions at six rearrangement sites could be assigned. Within each subset, clonotype counts were normalized to sorted cell number, and only after that were true diversity and Gini coefficients computed with the tcR R package. The overlap coefficient, calculated on TCRB nucleotide sequences, was used to quantify repertoire sharing. As a proxy for the pre-selection repertoire, out-of-frame TCRB sequences from naive cells were analyzed. The immuneACCESS repertoire file appears here via TCRdb, limited to in-frame rearrangements. These files lack a portion of the clones; in checked studies, under half of the deficit traces to unresolved V genes, and the cause of the others is not known. V and J calls and clone size are copied from that table; D and trimming were computed from the DNA. For this sample the table gives a few hundred thousand clones, of which 9.6% were detected only once. Of the sample, about 0.037% falls within the top ten clones.

A single peripheral blood draw of around 120 mL on average was collected from each donor into heparinised tubes. A BD FACSAria II was used to sort naive, central memory, regulatory and stem cell-like memory CD4+ T cells with a panel that included CD45RO, CCR7, CD25, CD127, CD95 and CD27. Purity was above 98% for every sorted population. PBMCs were isolated immediately by Lymphoprep density gradient centrifugation and stained directly without culture. So that batch effects would be minimized, each experiment stained and sorted samples in pairs, pairing one healthy donor with one patient. The paper's findings and limits, for the study overall: Because cDNA was sequenced instead of genomic DNA, highly expressing activated cells could be over-represented, though the groups showed no difference in activation or CD3 levels. Fewer insertions and more nucleotide deletions at VDJ recombination sites were observed in patients with type 1 diabetes, implying thymic rearrangement abnormalities. In all four CD4+ subsets, TCRB CDR3 length was moderately but significantly shorter in type 1 diabetes patients. Naive, central memory and regulatory TCRB repertoires appeared to be more alike among patients than among healthy donors. PCR might favor shorter templates, but patient and control samples were amplified and corrected together, so any skew would affect both groups equally. HLA sub-analyses involved small numbers of individuals, so any influence of HLA type on TCRB rearrangement remained unresolved.

This sequence originates from a woman under 30 in good health. The chain is assembled from TRBV5-1 and TRBJ2-5; a stretch of 8 junction bases matches TRBD1. The sequenced sample was naive CD4+ T cells from blood. The cell subset or site tag for this specimen amounts to: true naive CD4+ T cells. CDR3 sequence: CASSLGTGLGETQYF. The nucleotide sequence reads as follows: TGCGCCAGCAGCTTGGGGACAGGGCTCGGAGAGACCCAGTACTTC.